What follows are 32 T cell receptor beta chains derived from one specimen sequenced in a study of control samples from healthy donors and cancer patients. Only in-frame clones appear in the TCRdb table, and some are missing; sequencing was by immunoSEQ multiplex PCR. Here the sample spans tens of thousands of clones, approximately 93% being singletons. Sequenced input: PBMCs. These receptors were obtained from a woman aged 40 to 50 with lung cancer.

V gene TRBV6-5 combines with J gene TRBJ2-7, with 7 bases identical to TRBD1. The CDR3 runs to 13 residues. The germline V gene has CDR1 MNHEY and CDR2 SVGAGI. V lost 11 bases and J lost 3; bases outside the gene matches: 10. DNA for the CDR3: TGTGCCGCCAAAAGACAGGGTAGCTACGAGCAGTACTTC. It codes for CAAKRQGSYEQYF.

Written as DNA, the CDR3 is TGTGCCAGCAGCCCAAACGGACCGATACTAGCCAAAAACATTCAGTACTTC. It translates to CASSPNGPILAKNIQYF. The chain carries TRBV28 and TRBJ2-4, with D uncertain. CDR1 is MDHEN, CDR2 SYDVKM, per germline. The CDR3 covers 17 residues. V lost 6 bases and J 0 bases, leaving 18 bases between the germline ends.

This chain uses TRBV5-8 with TRBJ1-4; D might be TRBD1 (5 bases). The CDR3 length is 14 residues. In germline, CDR1 is SGHTS, CDR2 YDEGEE. V lost 3 bases, J lost 5 bases, and 11 bases lay in between. The CDR3 sequence is CASSSRDGNEKLFF. In DNA form, the CDR3 reads TGTGCCAGCAGCTCACGGGACGGCAATGAAAAACTGTTTTTT.

The chain couples TRBV7-9 to TRBJ1-4; no firm D call. Trimming stripped 5 bases from V and 3 bases from J, with 10 bases between. The CDR3 is 14 residues long. Germline V gene data show CDR1 as SEHNR and CDR2 as FQNEAQ (reference sequence). The CDR3 spells CASSLGRANEKLFF. In DNA form, the CDR3 reads TGTGCCAGCAGCCTGGGTAGGGCTAATGAAAAACTGTTTTTT.

CDR3 nucleotides: TGTGCCAGCAGCCACTCAGGACAGCGTTTCTCTTTCTATGGCTACACCTTC. It codes for CASSHSGQRFSFYGYTF. The chain recombines TRBV9 with TRBJ1-2, with D possibly TRBD1 on 6 matching bases. Germline CDR1 and CDR2: SGDLS and YYNGEE. V lost 4 bases and J lost 4, with 23 bases in between. The CDR3 is 17 residues long. Full variable domain (remainder filled in from reference TRBV9 and TRBJ1-2): DSGVTQTPKHLITATGQRVTLRCSPRSGDLSVYWYQQSLDQGLQFLIQYYNGEERAKGNILERFSAQQFPDLHSELNLSSLELGDSALYFCASSHSGQRFSFYGYTFGSGTRLTVV.

The V call is TRBV9, the J call TRBJ1-1; the match to TRBD1 covers 7 bases. CDR3 length equals 21 residues. Germline V gene data show CDR1 as SGDLS and CDR2 as YYNGEE. The trim removed 1 base at V and 0 bases at J, leaving 21 bases unmatched. The CDR3 loop reads CASSVSLPRGQAGPVNTEAFF. Here the CDR3 DNA reads TGTGCCAGCAGCGTATCCCTCCCCCGCGGACAGGCAGGCCCGGTGAACACTGAAGCTTTCTTT.

This clone was seen a handful of times. The chain couples TRBV7-2 to TRBJ2-7; 9 bases line up with TRBD2. V dropped 1 base and J dropped 1; count of bases not matched to a gene: 2. This CDR3 is built from 15 residues. The germline CDR1 and CDR2 sequences are SGHTA and FQGNSA. The CDR3 nucleotides read TGTGCCAGCAGCTTAGTTAGCGGGGGTTCCTACGAGCAGTACTTC. Translating it yields CASSLVSGGSYEQYF.

V is TRBV6-4 and J is TRBJ1-4; D is ambiguous. Deletions cut 0 bases from V and 11 bases from J, with 4 bases between. The CDR3 length is 11 residues. Germline lookup yields CDR1 MRHNA and CDR2 SNTAGT. CDR3 residues: CASSDSGKLFF. The DNA for the CDR3 is TGTGCCAGCAGTGACTCGGGGAAACTGTTTTTT.

The chain carries TRBV19 and TRBJ1-4; tentatively, D is TRBD1 (5 bases). The germline V and J ends were trimmed by 7 bases and 4 bases, with 10 bases remaining between them. Per germline, CDR1 LNHDA and CDR2 SQIVND (reference sequence). CDR3 length: 13 amino acids. The CDR3 coding sequence is TGTGCCAGTAAAGCAGGGTTTAATGAAAAACTGTTTTTT. It codes for CASKAGFNEKLFF. Looking up the rest from reference TRBV19 and TRBJ1-4 gives the full variable domain: DGGITQSPKYLFRKEGQNVTLSCEQNLNHDAMYWYRQDPGQGLRLIYYSQIVNDFQKGDIAEGYSVSREKKESFPLTVTSAQKNPTAFYLCASKAGFNEKLFFGSGTQLSVL.

This rearrangement joins TRBV28 to TRBJ2-1; D not resolved. V gave up 6 bases and J gave up 7 bases, with 10 bases separating them. CDR1 and CDR2 from the germline V gene are MDHEN and SYDVKM. The CDR3 runs 12 residues. DNA of the CDR3: TGTGCCAGCAGCCGACTTAAGAATGAGCAGTTCTTC. This encodes CASSRLKNEQFF.

The chain combines TRBV19 with TRBJ1-1; D remains unclear. Germline lookup yields CDR1 LNHDA and CDR2 SQIVND (reference sequence). Trimming removed 5 bases at V and 5 bases at J, with 15 bases between. The CDR3 is 14 amino acids. The CDR3, as DNA: TGTGCCAGTAGTTATAGCCCGGACCGGACTGAAGCTTTCTTT. It yields the protein CASSYSPDRTEAFF.

The chain uses TRBV11-3 and TRBJ2-1; D tentatively fits TRBD1 or TRBD2 (5 bases each). In germline, CDR1 is SGHNT, CDR2 YENEEA. The CDR3 sequence is 12 residues long. Deletions cut 1 base from V and 9 bases from J, with 7 bases between. The CDR3 region is CASSLGGTEQFF. CDR3 nucleotide sequence: TGTGCCAGCAGCTTAGGAGGGACTGAGCAGTTCTTC.

J is TRBJ2-3 and V is TRBV6-5, with D perhaps matching TRBD1 (6 bases). Per the germline V gene, CDR1 is MNHEY and CDR2 is SVGAGI. This CDR3 spans 12 amino acids. The V gene lost 5 bases and the J gene lost 6 bases, with 9 bases spanning the gap. The chain's CDR3 is CASSTQGDTQYF. DNA of the CDR3: TGTGCCAGCAGTACCCAGGGGGATACGCAGTATTTT.

The chain has TRBV3-1 (or the pseudogene TRBV3-2) and TRBJ1-3; no clear D gene. This CDR3 is 13 amino acids long. Germline CDR1 LGHDT, CDR2 YNNKEL (reference sequence). Deletions cut 3 bases from V and 6 bases from J, with 9 bases between. The CDR3 nucleotides read TGTGCCAGCAGCCAGGGCTTGAAAAACACCATATATTTT. Translating gives CASSQGLKNTIYF.

The chain is built from TRBV19 and TRBJ1-2; D is unclear. Per the germline V gene, CDR1 is LNHDA and CDR2 is SQIVND (reference sequence). V lost 6 bases and J 5 bases, leaving 19 bases between the germline ends. The CDR3 covers 15 residues. CDR3 DNA sequence: TGTGCCAGTAGCCCGGACTTGACAAGAGGGTATGGCTACACCTTC. This gives the protein CASSPDLTRGYGYTF.

The chain links TRBV5-6 to TRBJ2-7; D unclear. V lost 3 bases, J lost 7 bases, and 14 bases lay in between. Per the germline V gene, CDR1 is SGHDT and CDR2 is YYEEEE. The CDR3 has 13 residues. This CDR3 is CASSYLAVREQYF. In DNA, the CDR3 is TGTGCCAGCAGCTACCTGGCGGTTCGGGAGCAGTACTTC.

The chain combines TRBV27 with TRBJ1-1; D ambiguous. Germline values: CDR1 MNHEY, CDR2 SMNVEV (reference sequence). V was clipped by 4 bases and J by 1 base, with 13 bases between them. This CDR3 is built from 15 residues. The CDR3 DNA follows: TGTGCCAGCAGTTCAGACCCAAGGGCGAACACTGAAGCTTTCTTT. This gives the protein CASSSDPRANTEAFF.

The rearrangement uses TRBV27 and TRBJ2-1; 8 nucleotides match TRBD2. V shed 5 bases, J shed 1 base, and the junction held 4 bases outside the gene matches. Germline assignment: CDR1 MNHEY and CDR2 SMNVEV (reference sequence). The CDR3 extends over 15 amino acids. In nucleotides, the CDR3 is TGTGCCAGCAGTAAGCGGGGGCAATCCTACAATGAGCAGTTCTTC. Amino acids: CASSKRGQSYNEQFF.

The genes are TRBV7-9 and TRBJ2-3; 13 bases match TRBD2. The V gene's germline CDR1 is SEHNR and CDR2 FQNEAQ (reference sequence). V trimming: 0 bases; J trimming: 5 bases; junction bases outside the gene matches: 5. The CDR3 runs to 17 residues. CDR3: CASSLAGTSGVVDTQYF. Written as DNA, the CDR3 is TGTGCCAGCAGCTTAGCGGGGACTAGCGGGGTAGTAGATACGCAGTATTTT.

Concerning this clone: This sample includes further DNA sequences coding for the same CDR3. The chain is built from TRBV2 and TRBJ1-1; D remains ambiguous. The CDR3 contains 12 residues. V was cut by 5 bases and J by 1 base, with 5 bases left in between. CDR1 is SNHLY, CDR2 FYNNEI, per germline. CDR3 DNA: TGTGCCAGCAGTAGGCAGAACACTGAAGCTTTCTTT. Translated: CASSRQNTEAFF.

In DNA, the CDR3 is TGTGCCAGCAGCCAAGTCTGGACAGACATGAACACTGAAGCTTTCTTT. It encodes CASSQVWTDMNTEAFF. This rearrangement joins TRBV4-2 to TRBJ1-1; perhaps TRBD1 as D (6 bases). Per germline, CDR1 LGHNA and CDR2 YNFKEQ. The CDR3 has 16 residues. Trimming cost V 1 base and J 0 bases, with 12 bases left between them.

The chain joins TRBV4-2 to TRBJ2-1; 8 bases are shared with TRBD2. The CDR3 contains 15 residues. Germline loops: CDR1 LGHNA, CDR2 YNFKEQ. V gave up 1 base and J gave up 7 bases; unmatched junction bases: 6. DNA of the CDR3: TGTGCCAGCAGCCAAGGTGTTAGCGGGGTGAATGAGCAGTTCTTC. Translating gives CASSQGVSGVNEQFF.

V and J are TRBV9 and TRBJ1-1; TRBD1 aligns across 7 bases. CDR3 length: 15 residues. The ends lost 0 bases at V and 5 bases at J; junction bases unmatched: 7. From germline, CDR1 is SGDLS and CDR2 YYNGEE. The chain's CDR3 is CASSVGGRGRTEAFF. The DNA of the CDR3 is TGTGCCAGCAGCGTAGGGGGCAGGGGGAGGACTGAAGCTTTCTTT.

V is TRBV9 and J is TRBJ1-4; 7 bases align to TRBD1. Looked up from germline, CDR1 is SGDLS and CDR2 is YYNGEE. The junction had 7 bases not matched to a gene; V was cut back by 3 bases and J by 2 bases. The CDR3 length is 16 residues. CDR3 protein: CASSANGQATNEKLFF. CDR3 DNA: TGTGCCAGCAGCGCCAACGGACAGGCGACTAATGAAAAACTGTTTTTT.

The chain has TRBV19 and TRBJ1-3; a weak D match, TRBD1 (5 bases). Trimming took off 5 bases at V and 0 bases at J, with 11 bases between the two ends. Per the germline V gene, CDR1 is LNHDA and CDR2 is SQIVND (reference sequence). The length of the CDR3 is 15 residues. The CDR3 is CASSDQDSSGNTIYF. CDR3 DNA: TGTGCCAGTAGTGACCAAGACAGCTCTGGAAACACCATATATTTT.

The V gene is TRBV4-1, the J gene TRBJ1-1, with D possibly matching TRBD1 (6 bases). Germline V gives CDR1 MGHRA, CDR2 YSYEKL. This CDR3 has 18 amino acids. With 3 bases removed from V and 0 bases from J, the gap between germline ends came to 20 bases. The DNA of the CDR3 is TGCGCCAGCAGCCACAGGGGAGGGGCACCAACTATGAACACTGAAGCTTTCTTT. Its protein product is CASSHRGGAPTMNTEAFF.

The J gene is TRBJ1-2, the V gene TRBV2, with D unresolved. The CDR3 contains 11 residues. Looked up from germline, CDR1 is SNHLY and CDR2 is FYNNEI. V was pared by 6 bases and J by 6 bases, with 8 bases between. This CDR3 reads CASSTGDGYTF. The CDR3, as DNA: TGTGCCAGCAGCACCGGGGATGGCTACACCTTC.

V gene TRBV11-2 combines with J gene TRBJ2-3; D gene uncertain. Germline V gene data show CDR1 as SGHAT and CDR2 as FQNNGV. There are 12 residues in the CDR3. V was cut by 4 bases and J by 0 bases, with 2 bases left in between. The CDR3 nucleotides are TGTGCCAGCAGCTCTAGCACAGATACGCAGTATTTT. It specifies CASSSSTDTQYF.

The chain couples TRBV12-5 to TRBJ2-3, with 7 nucleotides matching TRBD1. Germline trimming cut 1 base from V and 6 bases from J; bases unmatched to any gene: 4. The germline V gene encodes CDR1 LGHNT and CDR2 FRNRAP. CDR3 size: 14 residues. This CDR3 is CASGLGQGGDTQYF. DNA of the CDR3: TGTGCTAGTGGTTTGGGACAGGGCGGGGATACGCAGTATTTT.

The chain couples TRBV30 to TRBJ1-6, with D possibly matching TRBD1 (6 bases). CDR1 is GTSNPN, CDR2 SVGIG, per germline (reference sequence). CDR3 size: 16 residues. V shed 7 bases and J shed 11 bases, with 27 bases lying between them. In nucleotides, the CDR3 is TGTGCCTACCGACTAGCTAAGGGACATGGAGGGACACCCCTCCACTTT. Protein: CAYRLAKGHGGTPLHF.

The chain joins TRBV11-3 to TRBJ2-7; 7 positions agree with TRBD2. This CDR3 comprises 13 residues. From germline, CDR1 is SGHNT and CDR2 YENEEA. The V gene end was trimmed by 4 bases and the J gene end by 3 bases; junction bases not matched to a gene: 3. CDR3 bases: TGTGCCAGCAGCTCCAAGCGGGACTACGAGCAGTACTTC. Protein sequence: CASSSKRDYEQYF.

The J gene is TRBJ2-3, the V gene TRBV27; TRBD2 aligns across 11 bases. The CDR3 totals 17 residues. V shed 3 bases, J shed 6 bases, and the junction held 11 bases outside the gene matches. Germline CDR1 reads MNHEY; CDR2 reads SMNVEV (reference sequence). CDR3 protein: CASSLISTSGIWDTQYF. CDR3 in DNA: TGTGCCAGCAGTTTGATTTCGACTAGCGGGATATGGGATACGCAGTATTTT.